This passage covers 31 T cell receptor beta chains from one sample sequenced in a study of blood T cell repertoires in COVID-19. Profiled with immunoSEQ multiplex PCR; TCRdb holds only in-frame clones, not every one. The sample comprises tens of thousands of clones, roughly 86% of which are singletons, and 1.9% rests with the top ten. The material sequenced was peripheral blood. These receptors came from a woman in her sixties or seventies with acute or convalescent COVID-19.

J is TRBJ2-3 and V is TRBV5-1; TRBD1 might be the D (6 bases). CDR3 length: 15 residues. V lost 1 base and J 1 base, leaving 10 bases between the germline ends. Germline lookup yields CDR1 SGHRS and CDR2 YFSETQ. The CDR3 here is CASSLLQGGTDTQYF. The CDR3 nucleotides read TGCGCCAGCAGCTTGCTACAGGGCGGCACAGATACGCAGTATTTT.

The gene calls are TRBV19 and TRBJ1-1; D unresolved. Deletions cut 5 bases from V and 0 bases from J, with 16 bases between. This CDR3 spans 16 amino acids. Per the germline V gene, CDR1 is LNHDA and CDR2 is SQIVND (reference sequence). CDR3: CASSRGRDLMNTEAFF. In nucleotides, the CDR3 is TGTGCCAGTAGTCGCGGGCGAGACCTAATGAACACTGAAGCTTTCTTT.

This chain connects TRBV7-9 to TRBJ1-1; TRBD1 aligns across 9 bases. The CDR3 is 16 amino acids. J was trimmed by 0 bases and V by 5 bases; bases with no gene match: 7. CDR1 is SEHNR and CDR2 is FQNEAQ in the germline V gene (reference sequence). The CDR3 is CASSLRDRDMNTEAFF. CDR3 sequence (DNA): TGTGCCAGCAGCCTCCGGGACAGGGACATGAACACTGAAGCTTTCTTT.

The chain employs TRBV29-1 and TRBJ1-2; TRBD1 is a possible D gene (5 bases). The ends were cut back, 4 bases at V and 8 bases at J, with 14 bases in the middle. CDR1 is SQVTM and CDR2 is ANQGSEA in the germline V gene. The CDR3 extends over 12 amino acids. CDR3 sequence: CSVGAGLSGYTF. The CDR3, as DNA: TGCAGCGTTGGGGCAGGGTTGTCCGGCTACACCTTC.

This chain joins TRBV6-5 and TRBJ2-7; 11 nucleotides line up with TRBD1. The CDR3 sequence is 15 residues long. With 0 bases clipped from V and 4 bases from J, the junction kept 2 bases outside the gene matches. The germline V gene encodes CDR1 MNHEY and CDR2 SVGAGI. The CDR3 here is CASSYSGQGVYEQYF. The DNA for the CDR3 is TGTGCCAGCAGTTACTCGGGACAGGGGGTATACGAGCAGTACTTC.

This clone turned up a few times. This chain joins TRBV19 and TRBJ1-1, with 7 positions matching TRBD1. This CDR3 contains 16 residues. Trimming removed 7 bases from V and 0 bases from J; junction bases left unmatched: 11. The germline CDR1 and CDR2 sequences are LNHDA and SQIVND (reference sequence). CDR3 coding DNA: TGTGCCAGTACCCCTCCTCTGGGACAGCTGAACACTGAAGCTTTCTTT. This sequence encodes CASTPPLGQLNTEAFF.

This sequence joins TRBV3-1 (or the pseudogene TRBV3-2) and TRBJ2-5, with 12 nucleotides matching TRBD2. V trimming: 5 bases; J trimming: 5 bases; junction bases outside the gene matches: 6. Per germline, CDR1 LGHDT and CDR2 YNNKEL (reference sequence). There are 15 residues in the CDR3. The CDR3 sequence: CASSSGLAGWETQYF. The CDR3 DNA reads TGTGCCAGCAGCTCCGGACTAGCGGGGTGGGAGACCCAGTACTTC.

The genes are TRBV27 and TRBJ1-1; TRBD1 might be the D (6 bases). Germline V CDR1 and CDR2: MNHEY, SMNVEV (reference sequence). The CDR3 has 13 residues. The V gene lost 5 bases and the J gene lost 8 bases, with 15 bases spanning the gap. The CDR3 bases are TGTGCCAGCAGTGGGTGGACAGTCCAAGAAGCTTTCTTT. Amino acid sequence: CASSGWTVQEAFF.

The chain recombines TRBV6-2 or TRBV6-3 with TRBJ2-1; D not certain. V was cut by 5 bases and J by 10 bases, with 9 bases left in between. CDR3 length: 11 residues. Per the germline V gene, CDR1 is MNHEY and CDR2 is SVGEGT. The CDR3 DNA is TGTGCCAGCAGTGATCCTAGGGAGCAGTTCTTC. Residues: CASSDPREQFF.

This clone has only one observation. The J gene is TRBJ2-5, the V gene TRBV5-1, with TRBD2 as a possible D gene (5 bases). The V end lost 7 bases, the J end lost 0 bases, and 19 bases lay between the germline ends. This CDR3 contains 16 residues. Germline lookup yields CDR1 SGHRS and CDR2 YFSETQ. This CDR3 is CASGVTGSLYQETQYF. CDR3 nucleotide sequence: TGCGCCAGCGGGGTAACGGGGAGCCTTTACCAAGAGACCCAGTACTTC.

This chain connects TRBV19 to TRBJ2-5; maybe TRBD1 (5 bases). The length of the CDR3 is 14 residues. Germline V CDR1 and CDR2: LNHDA, SQIVND (reference sequence). V lost 3 bases, J lost 1 base, and 9 bases lay in between. The CDR3 loop is CASSIGQGQETQYF. The CDR3, as DNA: TGTGCCAGTAGTATCGGGCAGGGCCAAGAGACCCAGTACTTC.

The CDR3 region has the DNA TGTGCCAGCAGCTTAGACAGGGAGACTGAAGCTTTCTTT. This translates into CASSLDRETEAFF. V gene TRBV7-7 combines with J gene TRBJ1-1, with D maybe TRBD1 (6 bases). This CDR3 has 13 residues. Germline-derived CDR1 and CDR2 are SSHAT and FNYEAQ (reference sequence). Trimming took off 1 base at V and 5 bases at J, with 8 bases between the two ends.

The gene calls are TRBV18 and TRBJ2-5; D gene uncertain. V lost 0 bases and J lost 2, with 10 bases in between. CDR3 length: 15 residues. CDR1 and CDR2 from the germline V gene are KGHSH and LQKENI. CDR3 residues: CASSPPGLQQETQYF. In nucleotides, the CDR3 is TGTGCCAGCTCACCACCGGGTTTACAGCAAGAGACCCAGTACTTC.

The rearrangement uses TRBV28 and TRBJ1-5; 11 bases are a match to TRBD1. Germline loops: CDR1 MDHEN, CDR2 SYDVKM. The CDR3 runs 15 residues. Trimming took 6 bases from V and 7 from J; bases not matched to a gene: 8. This chain's CDR3 is CASSPGQGVGQPQHF. For the CDR3, the DNA is TGTGCCAGCAGCCCGGGACAGGGGGTGGGACAGCCCCAGCATTTT.

The V call is TRBV7-2, the J call TRBJ1-3; 7 bases map to TRBD1. Germline V gene sequence: CDR1 SGHTA, CDR2 FQGNSA. Germline trimming cut 5 bases from V and 1 base from J; bases unmatched to any gene: 5. This CDR3 is built from 15 residues. CDR3 loop: CASSVDRASGNTIYF. The CDR3 DNA follows: TGTGCCAGCAGCGTAGACAGGGCTTCTGGAAACACCATATATTTT.

This rearrangement joins TRBV5-1 to TRBJ2-7, with 7 bases matching TRBD2. Germline V gene data show CDR1 as SGHRS and CDR2 as YFSETQ. There are 15 residues in the CDR3. V shed 5 bases and J 3 bases; nucleotides not matched to a gene: 11. The CDR3 region is CASSYTGTILYEQYF. For the CDR3, the DNA is TGCGCCAGCAGTTATACCGGGACTATCCTCTACGAGCAGTACTTC.

The chain is built from TRBV5-5 and TRBJ2-7; TRBD2 agrees at 9 bases. V trimming: 0 bases; J trimming: 0 bases; junction bases outside the gene matches: 4. Germline CDR1 is SGHKS and CDR2 is YYEKEE (reference sequence). CDR3 length: 16 residues. CDR3: CASSLGLAVNSYEQYF. For the CDR3, the DNA is TGTGCCAGCAGCTTGGGACTAGCGGTCAACTCCTACGAGCAGTACTTC. Variable domain in full (rest from reference TRBV5-5 and TRBJ2-7): DAGVTQSPTHLIKTRGQQVTLRCSPISGHKSVSWYQQVLGQGPQFIFQYYEKEERGRGNFPDRFSARQFPNYSSELNVNALLLGDSALYLCASSLGLAVNSYEQYFGPGTRLTVT.

This chain links TRBV25-1 with TRBJ2-7, with D uncertain. This CDR3 has 12 residues. CDR1 is MGHDK, CDR2 SYGVNS, per germline. Trimming removed 0 bases from V and 6 bases from J, with 6 bases in between. The CDR3 DNA follows: TGTGCCAGCAGTGAATATCCGTTCGAGCAGTACTTC. Amino acid sequence: CASSEYPFEQYF.

The J gene is TRBJ1-2, the V gene TRBV6-5; 11 positions match TRBD1. CDR1 and CDR2 from the germline V gene are MNHEY and SVGAGI. J was trimmed by 4 bases and V by 4 bases; bases with no gene match: 8. This CDR3 comprises 16 residues. This CDR3 reads CASSSYGTGGIYGYTF. DNA of the CDR3: TGTGCCAGCAGTTCCTATGGGACAGGGGGTATCTATGGCTACACCTTC.

The rearrangement joins TRBV19 to TRBJ1-4; D possibly corresponds to TRBD1 (6 bases). There are 15 residues in the CDR3. Germline lookup yields CDR1 LNHDA and CDR2 SQIVND (reference sequence). V was shortened by 3 bases and J by 3 bases, with 11 bases between the two germline ends. The CDR3 DNA follows: TGTGCCAGTAGTATTACAGGACAGTCTAATGAAAAACTGTTTTTT. Protein: CASSITGQSNEKLFF. The full variable domain, with the rest looked up from reference TRBV19 and TRBJ1-4, is DGGITQSPKYLFRKEGQNVTLSCEQNLNHDAMYWYRQDPGQGLRLIYYSQIVNDFQKGDIAEGYSVSREKKESFPLTVTSAQKNPTAFYLCASSITGQSNEKLFFGSGTQLSVL.

CDR3 sequence reads: CASSTDRGSEQPQHF. The CDR3 coding sequence is TGTGCCAGTAGTACGGACAGGGGAAGTGAGCAGCCCCAGCATTTT. V and J are TRBV19 and TRBJ1-5; 9 nucleotides align to TRBD1. There are 15 residues in the CDR3. V shed 4 bases, J shed 7 bases, and the junction held 8 bases outside the gene matches. Germline V gene lookup returns CDR1 LNHDA and CDR2 SQIVND (reference sequence).

The chain combines TRBV27 with TRBJ1-5; D perhaps matches TRBD1 (6 bases). Germline loops: CDR1 MNHEY, CDR2 SMNVEV (reference sequence). With 7 bases removed from V and 3 bases from J, the gap between germline ends came to 13 bases. This CDR3 region has 14 residues. The CDR3 reads CASKQGYFNQPQHF. Written as DNA, the CDR3 is TGTGCCAGCAAACAGGGTTACTTCAATCAGCCCCAGCATTTT.

This chain uses TRBV15 with TRBJ2-5, with 9 bases fitting TRBD1. This CDR3 spans 15 amino acids. Trimming at V came to 1 base and at J to 3 bases, leaving 3 bases not matched to a gene. From germline, CDR1 is LNHNV and CDR2 YYDKDF (reference sequence). The CDR3 DNA is TGTGCCACCAGCAGAGGACAGGGGGGGGAAGAGACCCAGTACTTC. This sequence encodes CATSRGQGGEETQYF.

The chain combines TRBV6-5 with TRBJ2-2, with TRBD1 as a possible D gene (6 bases). The germline CDR1 and CDR2 sequences are MNHEY and SVGAGI. V shed 5 bases and J shed 7 bases, with 17 bases lying between them. The CDR3 sequence is 15 residues long. This chain's CDR3 is CASSRPGTKNGELFF. The CDR3 DNA sequence: TGTGCCAGCAGTCGACCCGGGACAAAGAACGGGGAGCTGTTTTTT.

The chain has TRBV9 and TRBJ2-3, with D perhaps TRBD2 (5 bases). V lost 0 bases and J lost 0, with 11 bases in between. Germline loops: CDR1 SGDLS, CDR2 YYNGEE. CDR3 size: 16 residues. The CDR3 DNA reads as TGTGCCAGCAGCGTAGGTGGGAGACGGAGCACAGATACGCAGTATTTT. Its translation is CASSVGGRRSTDTQYF.

This clone came up a few times. The CDR3 is CATSRGTSGKLEQYF. The CDR3 DNA sequence: TGTGCCACCAGCAGAGGGACTAGCGGTAAGCTCGAGCAGTACTTC. The chain uses TRBV15 and TRBJ2-7; 10 bases align to TRBD2. Looked up from germline, CDR1 is LNHNV and CDR2 is YYDKDF (reference sequence). The CDR3 has 15 residues. After removal of 1 base from V and 6 bases from J, the junction contained 6 bases not matched to a gene.

CDR3 sequence reads: CASSIYGGASDTQYF. The DNA for the CDR3 is TGTGCCAGTAGTATTTACGGGGGGGCCTCAGATACGCAGTATTTT. The V and J genes are TRBV19 and TRBJ2-3; 8 bases are shared with TRBD2. The J segment lost 4 bases and the V segment lost 3 bases, leaving 6 bases of the junction unmatched. Germline loops: CDR1 LNHDA, CDR2 SQIVND (reference sequence). CDR3 size: 15 residues.

This chain links TRBV27 with TRBJ1-6; 8 bases match TRBD1. The germline gives CDR1 MNHEY, CDR2 SMNVEV (reference sequence). The CDR3 is 12 amino acids. V trimming: 7 bases; J trimming: 8 bases; junction bases outside the gene matches: 1. Here the CDR3 DNA reads TGTGCCAGCAAGACAGGGGATTCACCCCTCCACTTT. Translated, it gives CASKTGDSPLHF.

The rearrangement links TRBV7-8 to TRBJ1-2; 7 bases align to TRBD1. Per germline, CDR1 SGHVS and CDR2 FQNEAQ. V lost 5 bases, J lost 1 base, and 10 bases stayed unmatched. There are 16 residues in the CDR3. CDR3 protein: CASSLSTGAVNYGYTF. Written as DNA, the CDR3 is TGTGCCAGCAGCCTATCCACAGGGGCGGTTAACTATGGCTACACCTTC.

V gene TRBV5-1 combines with J gene TRBJ1-4; the D is unclear. Trimming stripped 6 bases from V and 0 bases from J, with 12 bases between. This CDR3 has 15 amino acids. From germline, CDR1 is SGHRS and CDR2 YFSETQ. In DNA form, the CDR3 reads TGCGCCAGCAAAACTCAATCCGCAACTAATGAAAAACTGTTTTTT. It specifies CASKTQSATNEKLFF.

This clone was seen a handful of times. The chain joins TRBV7-7 to TRBJ2-1; 7 bases are a match to TRBD2. Germline lookup yields CDR1 SSHAT and CDR2 FNYEAQ (reference sequence). This CDR3 has 16 amino acids. The J segment lost 6 bases and the V segment lost 0 bases, leaving 8 bases of the junction unmatched. CDR3: CASSLAGGPIANEQFF. CDR3 coding DNA: TGTGCCAGCAGCTTAGCGGGAGGGCCTATAGCCAATGAGCAGTTCTTC. Full variable domain (rest looked up from reference TRBV7-7 and TRBJ2-1): GAGVSQSPRYKVTKRGQDVTLRCDPISSHATLYWYQQALGQGPEFLTYFNYEAQPDKSGLPSDRFSAERPEGSISTLTIQRTEQRDSAMYRCASSLAGGPIANEQFFGPGTRLTVL.